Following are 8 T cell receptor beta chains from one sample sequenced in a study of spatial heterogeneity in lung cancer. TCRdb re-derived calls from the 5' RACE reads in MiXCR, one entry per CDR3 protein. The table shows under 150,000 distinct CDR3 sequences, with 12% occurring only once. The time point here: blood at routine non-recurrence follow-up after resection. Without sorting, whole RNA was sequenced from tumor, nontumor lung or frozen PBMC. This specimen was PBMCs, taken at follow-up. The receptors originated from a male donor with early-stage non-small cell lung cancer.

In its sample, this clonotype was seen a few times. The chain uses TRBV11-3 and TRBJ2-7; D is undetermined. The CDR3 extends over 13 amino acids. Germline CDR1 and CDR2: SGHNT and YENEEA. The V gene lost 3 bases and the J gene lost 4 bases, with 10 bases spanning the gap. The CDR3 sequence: CASSLGLFYEQYF. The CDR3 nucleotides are TGTGCCAGCAGCTTGGGTCTATTTTACGAGCAGTACTTC.

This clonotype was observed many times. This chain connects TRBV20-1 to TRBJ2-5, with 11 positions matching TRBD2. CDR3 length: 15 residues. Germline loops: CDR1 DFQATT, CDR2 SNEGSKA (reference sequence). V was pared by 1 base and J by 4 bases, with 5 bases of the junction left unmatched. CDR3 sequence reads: CSARVGSGGAETQYF. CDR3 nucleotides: TGCAGTGCTAGAGTTGGTAGCGGGGGGGCAGAGACCCAGTACTTC.

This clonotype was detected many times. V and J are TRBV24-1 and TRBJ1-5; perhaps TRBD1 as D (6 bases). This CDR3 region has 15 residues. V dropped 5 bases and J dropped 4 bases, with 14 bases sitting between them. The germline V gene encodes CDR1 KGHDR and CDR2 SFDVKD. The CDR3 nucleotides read TGTGCCACCAGTGGGGGGCCAGGGAGGAATCAGCCCCAGCATTTT. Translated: CATSGGPGRNQPQHF.

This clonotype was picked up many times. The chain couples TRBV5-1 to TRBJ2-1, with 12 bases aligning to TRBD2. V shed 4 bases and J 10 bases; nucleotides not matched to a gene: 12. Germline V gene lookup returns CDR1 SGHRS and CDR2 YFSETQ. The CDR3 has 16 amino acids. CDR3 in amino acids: CASSPLPSGGAQEQFF. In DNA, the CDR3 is TGCGCCAGCAGCCCCCTCCCTAGCGGGGGGGCTCAGGAGCAGTTCTTC.

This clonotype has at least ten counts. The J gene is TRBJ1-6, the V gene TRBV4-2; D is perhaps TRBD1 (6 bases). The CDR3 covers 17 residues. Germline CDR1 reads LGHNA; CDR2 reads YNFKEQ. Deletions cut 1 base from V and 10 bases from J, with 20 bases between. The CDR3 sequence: CASSQVGHARGGSPLHF. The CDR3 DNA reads TGTGCCAGCAGCCAAGTGGGTCATGCCAGGGGAGGCTCACCCCTCCACTTT.

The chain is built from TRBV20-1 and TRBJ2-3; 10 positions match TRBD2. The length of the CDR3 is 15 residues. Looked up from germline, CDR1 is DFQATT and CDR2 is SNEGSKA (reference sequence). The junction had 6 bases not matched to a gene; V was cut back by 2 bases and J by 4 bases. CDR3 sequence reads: CSARRRLAGSDTQYF. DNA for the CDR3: TGCAGTGCTAGACGGAGACTAGCGGGTTCAGATACGCAGTATTTT.

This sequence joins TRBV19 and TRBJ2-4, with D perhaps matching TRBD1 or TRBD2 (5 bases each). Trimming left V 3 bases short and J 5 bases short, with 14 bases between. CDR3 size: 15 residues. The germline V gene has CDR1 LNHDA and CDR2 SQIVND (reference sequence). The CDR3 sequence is CASSILPGRENIQYF. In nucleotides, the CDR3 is TGTGCCAGTAGTATCCTACCGGGACGGGAAAACATTCAGTACTTC.

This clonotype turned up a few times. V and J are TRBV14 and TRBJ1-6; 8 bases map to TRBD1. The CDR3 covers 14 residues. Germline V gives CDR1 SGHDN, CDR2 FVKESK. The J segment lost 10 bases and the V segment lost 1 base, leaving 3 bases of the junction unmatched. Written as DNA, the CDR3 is TGTGCCAGCAGCCAAGGACAGGGGATATCACCCCTCCACTTT. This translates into CASSQGQGISPLHF.